These 32 T cell receptor beta chains share one sample of origin, sequenced in a study of early T cells in non-severe SARS-CoV-2 infection (dated by TCRdb to 2020 to 2022). Library method: 5' RACE. Sequencing used a NextSeq 500. The public reads were quality trimmed at Q25 with fastp and then assembled into clones with MiXCR by TCRdb, keeping productive beta chains. All rows with the same CDR3 protein become a single entry with the most common DNA and genes. In all, the sample holds 25,000 to 30,000 distinct CDR3 sequences, and about 4.7% of those were seen once. The leading ten clones occupy 10% of the sample. The material sequenced was whole blood. The receptors were sampled from an adult who was a healthcare worker with PCR-confirmed SARS-CoV-2 infection or an uninfected control (not recorded which).

This clonotype occurred many times. The V gene is TRBV3-1, the J gene TRBJ2-7; TRBD1 aligns across 12 bases. CDR1 and CDR2 (germline): LGHDT, YNNKEL (reference sequence). The length of the CDR3 is 22 residues. Germline trimming cut 0 bases from V and 3 bases from J; bases unmatched to any gene: 21. CDR3 loop: CASSQDPPGTGGLLVTSYEQYF. The CDR3 DNA is TGTGCCAGCAGCCAAGATCCCCCCGGGACAGGGGGCTTACTAGTGACAAGCTACGAGCAGTACTTC.

This clonotype has a count of ten or more. V gene TRBV7-2 combines with J gene TRBJ2-3; D gene uncertain. Germline loops: CDR1 SGHTA, CDR2 FQGNSA. Trimming cost V 7 bases and J 2 bases, with 13 bases left between them. The CDR3 covers 14 residues. CDR3 sequence: CASNLGPLTDTQYF. In DNA, the CDR3 is TGTGCCAGCAACCTGGGCCCCCTCACAGATACGCAGTATTTT. The full variable domain, with the rest looked up from reference TRBV7-2 and TRBJ2-3, is GAGVSQSPSNKVTEKGKDVELRCDPISGHTALYWYRQSLGQGLEFLIYFQGNSAPDKSGLPSDRFSAERTGGSVSTLTIQRTQQEDSAVYLCASNLGPLTDTQYFGPGTRLTVL.

The chain links TRBV24-1 to TRBJ2-2; D is unclear. Germline values: CDR1 KGHDR, CDR2 SFDVKD. CDR3 size: 15 residues. Between the trimmed V and J ends, which lost 0 bases and 9 bases, there was a span of 13 bases. The CDR3: CATSDLPPTHRELFF. The CDR3 bases are TGTGCCACCAGTGATTTGCCACCAACCCACCGGGAGCTGTTTTTT.

DNA for the CDR3: TGTGCCAGCAGTTTAGACGGGGGTAACTATGGCTACACCTTC. It yields the protein CASSLDGGNYGYTF. This chain joins TRBV12-3 or TRBV12-4 and TRBJ1-2, with D perhaps matching TRBD1 (5 bases). CDR3 length: 14 amino acids. Trimming stripped 1 base from V and 1 base from J, with 7 bases between.

This clonotype has ten or more counts. The V and J genes are TRBV29-1 and TRBJ2-1; D call uncertain. The germline V gene has CDR1 SQVTM and CDR2 ANQGSEA. This CDR3 spans 11 amino acids. V gave up 4 bases and J gave up 7 bases, with 8 bases separating them. The CDR3 coding sequence is TGCAGCGTTGCCCCCAAGAATGAGCAGTTCTTC. Its translation: CSVAPKNEQFF.

This clonotype has ten or more counts. This chain connects TRBV12-3 or TRBV12-4 to TRBJ1-1; D perhaps matches TRBD1 (5 bases). The CDR3 totals 12 residues. Trimming took 5 bases from V and 13 from J, leaving 17 bases between them. The CDR3 coding sequence is TGTGCCAGCAGTCTCGACGGGGCAGTGGGTTTCTTT. Its protein is CASSLDGAVGFF.

The CDR3 DNA reads as TGCAGCGTTGAACAGCAGCAAGAGACCCAGTACTTC. Protein sequence: CSVEQQQETQYF. The gene calls are TRBV29-1 and TRBJ2-5; no reliable D call. V dropped 2 bases and J dropped 2 bases, with 6 bases sitting between them. The CDR3 has 12 amino acids. CDR1 SQVTM and CDR2 ANQGSEA come from the germline V gene.

This clonotype was recorded at least ten times. This chain connects TRBV7-9 to TRBJ2-7; D is possibly TRBD1 or TRBD2 (5 bases each). Deletions cut 5 bases from V and 0 bases from J, with 14 bases between. This CDR3 contains 15 residues. Germline values: CDR1 SEHNR, CDR2 FQNEAQ (reference sequence). CDR3 sequence: CASSLTAGSSYEQYF. DNA for the CDR3: TGTGCCAGCAGCCTCACTGCAGGGAGCTCCTACGAGCAGTACTTC.

The table lists this clonotype with many counts. J is TRBJ2-2 and V is TRBV4-1; TRBD1 matches 7 bases. V shed 4 bases and J 0 bases; nucleotides not matched to a gene: 5. The CDR3 covers 16 residues. Germline V gene sequence: CDR1 MGHRA, CDR2 YSYEKL. CDR3 sequence: CASSRLGQANTGELFF. The DNA of the CDR3 is TGCGCCAGCAGCCGCCTAGGACAGGCGAACACCGGGGAGCTGTTTTTT.

In its sample, this clonotype was seen many times. This chain joins TRBV6-5 and TRBJ2-2, with D perhaps matching TRBD2 (5 bases). CDR1 is MNHEY, CDR2 SVGAGI, per germline. This CDR3 spans 12 amino acids. V dropped 6 bases and J dropped 6 bases, with 8 bases sitting between them. CDR3 residues: CASRKRAGELFF. In nucleotides, the CDR3 is TGTGCCAGCAGAAAGAGGGCCGGGGAGCTGTTTTTT.

At least ten counts were recorded for this clonotype. The chain couples TRBV5-1 to TRBJ2-7; D is undetermined. Germline V gene data show CDR1 as SGHRS and CDR2 as YFSETQ. This CDR3 region has 16 residues. V was pared by 0 bases and J by 0 bases, with 13 bases between. CDR3 in amino acids: CASSLVAASNSYEQYF. The CDR3 nucleotides read TGCGCCAGCAGCTTGGTCGCGGCTTCCAACTCCTACGAGCAGTACTTC. The full variable domain, with the rest looked up from reference TRBV5-1 and TRBJ2-7, is KAGVTQTPRYLIKTRGQQVTLSCSPISGHRSVSWYQQTPGQGLQFLFEYFSETQRNKGNFPGRFSGRQFSNSRSEMNVSTLELGDSALYLCASSLVAASNSYEQYFGPGTRLTVT.

This clonotype was seen repeatedly, ten times or more. Here the CDR3 DNA reads TGTGCCAAAACCGGGGCCCACCTAGGCGAGACCCAGTACTTC. This codes for CAKTGAHLGETQYF. This rearrangement joins TRBV21-1 to TRBJ2-5; TRBD2 is taken as the D call from the table, unchecked against the DNA. TRBV21-1 is an annotated pseudogene. This CDR3 is 14 amino acids long.

This clonotype came up many times. The chain uses TRBV12-3 or TRBV12-4 and TRBJ2-2; D is unresolved. Trimming removed 7 bases at V and 4 bases at J, with 13 bases between. This CDR3 region has 14 residues. The CDR3 DNA reads as TGTGCCAGCACCTTTCAGACTGGCACCGGGGAGCTGTTTTTT. Its translation is CASTFQTGTGELFF.

This clonotype was picked up many times. The rearrangement joins TRBV7-2 to TRBJ1-2; the D is unclear. There are 13 residues in the CDR3. Germline V lookup: CDR1 SGHTA, CDR2 FQGNSA. Trimming took off 5 bases at V and 8 bases at J, with 15 bases between the two ends. The CDR3 region has the DNA TGTGCCAGCAGCCTAGTGGGCCCCGGGGGCTACACCTTC. Its translation: CASSLVGPGGYTF.

The sample holds many counts of this clonotype. CDR3 DNA: TGCAGTGCCAGGTTACAGGGGCTGAACACTGAAGCTTTCTTT. Protein product: CSARLQGLNTEAFF. This chain links TRBV20-1 with TRBJ1-1; 7 bases fit TRBD1. The CDR3 is made up of 14 amino acids. The germline V gene has CDR1 DFQATT and CDR2 SNEGSKA (reference sequence). The ends lost 6 bases at V and 0 bases at J; junction bases unmatched: 7.

This clonotype was seen ten or more times. This chain links TRBV19 with TRBJ1-5; 9 nucleotides line up with TRBD1. V dropped 6 bases and J dropped 6; count of bases not matched to a gene: 9. The length of the CDR3 is 15 residues. Germline assignment: CDR1 LNHDA and CDR2 SQIVND (reference sequence). Here the CDR3 DNA reads TGTGCCAGTAGAATGGGGACAGGGAATAGTCAGCCCCAGCATTTT. It encodes CASRMGTGNSQPQHF.

This clonotype was recorded at least ten times. This rearrangement joins TRBV3-1 to TRBJ2-3; tentatively, D is TRBD2 (6 bases). V was trimmed by 4 bases and J by 6 bases, leaving 14 bases between them. The V gene's germline CDR1 is LGHDT and CDR2 YNNKEL (reference sequence). The CDR3 runs 14 residues. CDR3 nucleotides: TGTGCCAGCAGCCTGCGGGACCGAAGGGATACGCAGTATTTT. Its translation is CASSLRDRRDTQYF.

This clonotype was observed many times. This chain links TRBV12-3 or TRBV12-4 with TRBJ1-2; D is possibly TRBD1 (5 bases). This CDR3 spans 13 amino acids. Trimming stripped 6 bases from V and 4 bases from J, with 12 bases between. The CDR3 DNA reads as TGTGCCAGCAGGGCGGGACTGTCCTATGGCTACACCTTC. Its translation: CASRAGLSYGYTF.

This clonotype was found a few times. The chain has TRBV19 and TRBJ1-2, with D hard to call. Germline V lookup: CDR1 LNHDA, CDR2 SQIVND (reference sequence). Trimming stripped 5 bases from V and 2 bases from J, with 6 bases between. The CDR3 spans 12 residues. CDR3 region: CASSLLNYGYTF. The CDR3 nucleotides are TGTGCCAGTAGTCTCCTGAACTATGGCTACACCTTC.

This chain joins TRBV29-1 and TRBJ2-7; 7 positions match TRBD1. CDR3 size: 13 residues. Germline trimming cut 3 bases from V and 2 bases from J; bases unmatched to any gene: 4. Germline CDR1 is SQVTM and CDR2 is ANQGSEA. CDR3 residues: CSVDGDSPYEQYF. CDR3 in DNA: TGCAGCGTTGATGGGGACAGCCCCTACGAGCAGTACTTC.

The sample holds many counts of this clonotype. The V gene is TRBV2, the J gene TRBJ2-7, with 7 bases matching TRBD2. V lost 2 bases and J lost 9; bases outside the gene matches: 19. Per germline, CDR1 SNHLY and CDR2 FYNNEI. The CDR3 extends over 17 amino acids. The CDR3 sequence: CASSETRAGLQPTRQYF. Here the CDR3 DNA reads TGTGCCAGCAGTGAAACGCGTGCGGGACTACAACCTACGAGGCAGTACTTC. The full variable domain, in which reference TRBV2 and TRBJ2-7 provide the parts outside the CDR3, is EPEVTQTPSHQVTQMGQEVILRCVPISNHLYFYWYRQILGQKVEFLVSFYNNEISEKSEIFDDQFSVERPDGSNFTLKIRSTKLEDSAMYFCASSETRAGLQPTRQYFGPGTRLTVT.

This clonotype has a count of ten or more. This chain links TRBV15 with TRBJ2-1, with D possibly being TRBD2 (5 bases). The CDR3 length is 13 residues. Trimming shortened V by 6 bases and J by 5 bases, and 11 bases separated the two germline ends. Germline CDR1 LNHNV, CDR2 YYDKDF (reference sequence). DNA for the CDR3: TGTGCCACCAGTTATGGTAGCGACAATGAGCAGTTCTTC. Translated: CATSYGSDNEQFF.

In its sample, this clonotype was seen a few times. This sequence joins TRBV7-6 and TRBJ2-3; D assignment may be TRBD1 or TRBD2 (5 bases each). The CDR3 runs 14 residues. The ends were cut back, 3 bases at V and 6 bases at J, with 13 bases in the middle. CDR1 and CDR2 (germline): SGHVS, FNYEAQ. CDR3 DNA: TGTGCCAGCAGCTTGTCGTGGGGGTCTGATACGCAGTATTTT. Translated: CASSLSWGSDTQYF. The complete variable domain, with remaining parts taken from reference TRBV7-6 and TRBJ2-3, reads GAGVSQSPRYKVTKRGQDVALRCDPISGHVSLYWYRQALGQGPEFLTYFNYEAQQDKSGLPNDRFSAERPEGSISTLTIQRTEQRDSAMYRCASSLSWGSDTQYFGPGTRLTVL.

This clonotype was seen many times. This chain links TRBV3-1 with TRBJ2-2; D possibly corresponds to TRBD2 (6 bases). The CDR3 has 14 residues. Trimming removed 3 bases from V and 4 bases from J, with 9 bases in between. Germline V lookup: CDR1 LGHDT, CDR2 YNNKEL (reference sequence). The CDR3 nucleotides read TGTGCCAGCAGCCAGGGACTCCTCACCGGGGAGCTGTTTTTT. Amino acids: CASSQGLLTGELFF.

This clonotype was observed a handful of times. The gene calls are TRBV27 and TRBJ2-2, with 8 bases lining up with TRBD1. V lost 4 bases and J lost 3; bases outside the gene matches: 4. CDR3 size: 15 residues. Germline CDR1 and CDR2: MNHEY and SMNVEV (reference sequence). CDR3 nucleotides: TGTGCCAGCAGTTCGGGACAGGCCTACACCGGGGAGCTGTTTTTT. This encodes CASSSGQAYTGELFF.

This clonotype was found many times. The chain is built from TRBV7-7 and TRBJ2-5; 10 bases agree with TRBD2. This CDR3 spans 17 amino acids. Germline CDR1 is SSHAT and CDR2 is FNYEAQ (reference sequence). The junction had 14 bases not matched to a gene; V was cut back by 5 bases and J by 5 bases. The CDR3 DNA is TGTGCCAGCAGCCCCCGATTGGCAGCGGGAGGGCCCGAGACCCAGTACTTC. Amino acids: CASSPRLAAGGPETQYF. The complete variable domain, with remaining parts taken from reference TRBV7-7 and TRBJ2-5, reads GAGVSQSPRYKVTKRGQDVTLRCDPISSHATLYWYQQALGQGPEFLTYFNYEAQPDKSGLPSDRFSAERPEGSISTLTIQRTEQRDSAMYRCASSPRLAAGGPETQYFGPGTRLLVL.

This clonotype was counted ten times or more. V and J are TRBV19 and TRBJ2-1; D not certain. Germline V gene lookup returns CDR1 LNHDA and CDR2 SQIVND (reference sequence). CDR3 length: 14 residues. V was trimmed by 2 bases and J by 0 bases, leaving 5 bases between them. CDR3 sequence (DNA): TGTGCCAGTAGTATAACGGCCTCCTACAATGAGCAGTTCTTC. It specifies CASSITASYNEQFF.

This clonotype showed up many times. This rearrangement joins TRBV27 to TRBJ1-5; D is unresolved. CDR3 size: 16 residues. The V and J ends lost 5 bases and 0 bases respectively, with 14 bases between them. Germline V lookup: CDR1 MNHEY, CDR2 SMNVEV (reference sequence). CDR3: CASSPRALYSNQPQHF. Here the CDR3 DNA reads TGTGCCAGCAGTCCACGGGCCTTATATAGCAATCAGCCCCAGCATTTT.

The CDR3 sequence is CASSPTGHEQYF. For the CDR3, the DNA is TGTGCCAGCAGCCCCACAGGGCACGAGCAGTACTTC. This chain uses TRBV13 with TRBJ2-7, with D perhaps matching TRBD1 (6 bases). V lost 5 bases to trimming and J lost 5 bases, with 10 bases between them. The CDR3 length is 12 residues. Germline lookup yields CDR1 PRHDT and CDR2 FYEKMQ (reference sequence). Supplemented by reference TRBV13 and TRBJ2-7, the full variable domain reads AAGVIQSPRHLIKEKRETATLKCYPIPRHDTVYWYQQGPGQDPQFLISFYEKMQSDKGSIPDRFSAQQFSDYHSELNMSSLELGDSALYFCASSPTGHEQYFGPGTRLTVT.

This clonotype was seen many times. The rearrangement uses TRBV7-3 and TRBJ1-1, with 10 nucleotides matching TRBD1. The junction had 4 bases not matched to a gene; V was cut back by 5 bases and J by 4 bases. Looked up from germline, CDR1 is SGHTA and CDR2 is FQGTGA. The CDR3 has 14 amino acids. The CDR3 coding sequence is TGTGCCAGCAGCCCCGGGGACAGGGGCACTGAAGCTTTCTTT. It is translated as CASSPGDRGTEAFF.

This clonotype occurred many times. The chain has TRBV6-6 and TRBJ2-2, with 12 bases identical to TRBD2. The germline gives CDR1 MNHNY, CDR2 SVGAGI (reference sequence). The J segment lost 4 bases and the V segment lost 4 bases, leaving 4 bases of the junction unmatched. The CDR3 sequence is 16 residues long. CDR3 coding DNA: TGTGCCAGCAGTTCACGGACTAGCGGGGTCACCGGGGAGCTGTTTTTT. Amino acids: CASSSRTSGVTGELFF.

The chain recombines TRBV2 with TRBJ1-2; D may be TRBD1 (5 bases). Germline-derived CDR1 and CDR2 are SNHLY and FYNNEI. This CDR3 is 14 amino acids long. The V end lost 6 bases, the J end lost 0 bases, and 11 bases lay between the germline ends. The CDR3 nucleotides read TGTGCCAGCAGCGAGACAGCTACTAACTATGGCTACACCTTC. Encoded protein: CASSETATNYGYTF.